Below, one T cell receptor (beta chain) is given with its context. Antigen unknown. This entry belongs to a study of T cell responses to AZD1222 COVID-19 vaccine. Study in general: Second doses that came at about 4 or about 12 weeks were put together.

Overall study findings and caveats: Along spike, vaccine-associated CD4 TCRs were found throughout, with dominance at 160-218 and 743-854. After the peak T cell response, and only then, were repertoires sampled. Seropositive status at baseline applied to only a handful of AZD1222 recipients.

Trimming removed 4 bases at V and 2 bases at J, with 12 bases between. The CDR3 spans 16 residues. From germline, CDR1 is ENHRY and CDR2 SYGVKD. The protocol was immunoSEQ multiplex PCR, while the TCRdb copy is restricted to in-frame clones and leaves out a portion. The table records around 80,000 clones, nearly 90% of them present only once. This rearrangement joins TRBV10-3 to TRBJ1-6; D is uncertain. This TCR came from an adult in good health. The source was peripheral blood, collected on day 0 of AZD1222 vaccination. CDR3 nucleotide sequence: TGTGCCATCAGTGTTGGCATAAGAGCCTATAATTCACCCCTCCACTTT. Amino acid sequence: CAISVGIRAYNSPLHF.